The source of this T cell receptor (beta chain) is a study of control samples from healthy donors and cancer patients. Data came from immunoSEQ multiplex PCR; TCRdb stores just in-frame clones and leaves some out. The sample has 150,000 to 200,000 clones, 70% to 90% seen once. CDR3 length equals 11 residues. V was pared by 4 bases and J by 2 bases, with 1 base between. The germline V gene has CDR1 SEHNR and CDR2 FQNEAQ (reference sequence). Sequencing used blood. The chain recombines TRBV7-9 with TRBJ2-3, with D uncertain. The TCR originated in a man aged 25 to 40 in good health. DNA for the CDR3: TGTGCCAGCAGCTCCACAGATACGCAGTATTTT. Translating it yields CASSSTDTQYF.